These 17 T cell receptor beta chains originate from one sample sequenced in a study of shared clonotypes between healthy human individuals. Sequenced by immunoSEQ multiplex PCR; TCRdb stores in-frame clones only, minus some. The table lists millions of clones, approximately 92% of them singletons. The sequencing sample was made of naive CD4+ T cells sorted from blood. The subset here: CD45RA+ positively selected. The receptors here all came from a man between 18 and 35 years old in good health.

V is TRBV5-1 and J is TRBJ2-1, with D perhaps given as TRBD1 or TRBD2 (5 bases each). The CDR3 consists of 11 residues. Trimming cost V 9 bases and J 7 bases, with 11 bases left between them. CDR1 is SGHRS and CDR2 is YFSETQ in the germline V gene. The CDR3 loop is CATSRGNEQFF. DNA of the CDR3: TGCGCCACTTCGAGGGGAAATGAGCAGTTCTTC.

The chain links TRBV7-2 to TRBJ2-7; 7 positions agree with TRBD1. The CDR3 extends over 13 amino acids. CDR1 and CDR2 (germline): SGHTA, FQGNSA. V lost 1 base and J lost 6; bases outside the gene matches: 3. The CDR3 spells CASSLVWTGEQYF. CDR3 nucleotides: TGTGCCAGCAGCTTAGTTTGGACAGGCGAGCAGTACTTC.

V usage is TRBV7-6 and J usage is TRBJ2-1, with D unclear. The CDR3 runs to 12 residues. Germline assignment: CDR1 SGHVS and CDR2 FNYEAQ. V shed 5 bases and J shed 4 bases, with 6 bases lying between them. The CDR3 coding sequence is TGTGCCAGCAGCCAACTGTACAATGAGCAGTTCTTC. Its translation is CASSQLYNEQFF.

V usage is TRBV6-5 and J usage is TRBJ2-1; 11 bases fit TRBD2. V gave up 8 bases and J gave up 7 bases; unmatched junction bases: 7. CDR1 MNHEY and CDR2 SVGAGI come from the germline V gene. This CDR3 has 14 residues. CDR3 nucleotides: TGTGCCAGCGGGGCTAGCGGGGGGCCGAATGAGCAGTTCTTC. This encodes CASGASGGPNEQFF.

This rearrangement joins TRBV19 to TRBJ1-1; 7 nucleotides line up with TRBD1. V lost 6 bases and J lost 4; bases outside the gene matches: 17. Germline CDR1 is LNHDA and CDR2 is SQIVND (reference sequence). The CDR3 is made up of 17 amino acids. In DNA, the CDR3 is TGTGCCAGTAGAAGGGACGGATCCCAGGGGGACCCCACTGAAGCTTTCTTT. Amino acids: CASRRDGSQGDPTEAFF.

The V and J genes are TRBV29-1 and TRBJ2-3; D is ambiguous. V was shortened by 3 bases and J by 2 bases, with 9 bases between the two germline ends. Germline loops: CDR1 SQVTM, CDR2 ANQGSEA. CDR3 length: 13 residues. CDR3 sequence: CSVDPKHTDTQYF. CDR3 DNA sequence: TGCAGCGTTGATCCTAAACACACAGATACGCAGTATTTT.

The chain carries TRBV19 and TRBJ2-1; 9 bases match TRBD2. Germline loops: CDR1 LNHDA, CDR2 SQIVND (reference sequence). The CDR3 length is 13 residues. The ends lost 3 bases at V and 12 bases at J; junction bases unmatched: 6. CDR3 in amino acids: CASSMAGGLVQFF. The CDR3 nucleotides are TGTGCCAGTAGTATGGCGGGGGGGTTGGTGCAGTTCTTC.

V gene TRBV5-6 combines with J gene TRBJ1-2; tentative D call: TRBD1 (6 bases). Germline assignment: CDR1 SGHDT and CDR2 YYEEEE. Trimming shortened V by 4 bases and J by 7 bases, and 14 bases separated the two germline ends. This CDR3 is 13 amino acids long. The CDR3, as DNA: TGTGCCAGCAGCGGGGACAAGGTTATTGGCTACACCTTC. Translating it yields CASSGDKVIGYTF.

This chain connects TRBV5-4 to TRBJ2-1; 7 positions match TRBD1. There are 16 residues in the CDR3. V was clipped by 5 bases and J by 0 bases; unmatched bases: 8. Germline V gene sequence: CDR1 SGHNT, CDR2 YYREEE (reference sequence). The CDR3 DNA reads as TGTGCCAGCAGATCCGGGACAGAGAGCTCCTACAATGAGCAGTTCTTC. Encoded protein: CASRSGTESSYNEQFF.

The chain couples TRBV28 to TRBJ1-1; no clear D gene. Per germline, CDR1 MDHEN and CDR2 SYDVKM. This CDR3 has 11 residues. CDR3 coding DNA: TGTGCATTTTATCTGAACACTGAAGCTTTCTTT. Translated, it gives CAFYLNTEAFF.

The CDR3 sequence: CASSSDGGQPQHF. The CDR3 DNA reads TGTGCCAGCAGCTCAGACGGTGGTCAGCCCCAGCATTTT. J is TRBJ1-5 and V is TRBV11-2; D is ambiguous. Germline CDR1 reads SGHAT; CDR2 reads FQNNGV. The V end was cut by 4 bases, the J end by 6 bases, with 10 bases between. The CDR3 extends over 13 amino acids.

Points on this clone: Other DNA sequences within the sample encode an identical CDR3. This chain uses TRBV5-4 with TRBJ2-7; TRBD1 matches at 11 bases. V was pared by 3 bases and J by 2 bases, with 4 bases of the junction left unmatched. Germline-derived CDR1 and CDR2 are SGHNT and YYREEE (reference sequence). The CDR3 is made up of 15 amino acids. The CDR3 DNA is TGTGCCAGCAGCTCCCCGGGACAGGGGGCCTACGAGCAGTACTTC. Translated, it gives CASSSPGQGAYEQYF.

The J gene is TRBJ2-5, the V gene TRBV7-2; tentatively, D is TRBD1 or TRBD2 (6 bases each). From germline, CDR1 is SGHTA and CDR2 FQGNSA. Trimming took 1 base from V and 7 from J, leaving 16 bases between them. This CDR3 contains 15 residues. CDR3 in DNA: TGTGCCAGCAGCTTAGTCGGCCCCCCGGGGGCGACCCAGTACTTC. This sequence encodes CASSLVGPPGATQYF. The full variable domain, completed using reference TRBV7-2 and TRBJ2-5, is GAGVSQSPSNKVTEKGKDVELRCDPISGHTALYWYRQSLGQGLEFLIYFQGNSAPDKSGLPSDRFSAERTGGSVSTLTIQRTQQEDSAVYLCASSLVGPPGATQYFGPGTRLLVL.

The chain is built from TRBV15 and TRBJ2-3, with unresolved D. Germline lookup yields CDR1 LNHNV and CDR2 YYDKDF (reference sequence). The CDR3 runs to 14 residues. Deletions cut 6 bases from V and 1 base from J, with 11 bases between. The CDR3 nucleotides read TGTGCCACCAGATTAGACCTTGGCACAGATACGCAGTATTTT. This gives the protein CATRLDLGTDTQYF.

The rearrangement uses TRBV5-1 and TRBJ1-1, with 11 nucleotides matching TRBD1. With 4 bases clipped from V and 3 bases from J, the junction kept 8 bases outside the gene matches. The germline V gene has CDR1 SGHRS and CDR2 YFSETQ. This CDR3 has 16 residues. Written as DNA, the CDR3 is TGCGCCAGCAGCCCTGGACAGGGGGCACAGGACACTGAAGCTTTCTTT. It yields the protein CASSPGQGAQDTEAFF.

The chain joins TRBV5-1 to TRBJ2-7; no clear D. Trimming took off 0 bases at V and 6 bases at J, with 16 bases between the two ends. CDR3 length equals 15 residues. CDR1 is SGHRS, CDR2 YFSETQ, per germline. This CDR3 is CASSLAPVLGSEQYF. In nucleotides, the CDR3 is TGCGCCAGCAGCTTGGCCCCAGTCCTAGGCTCCGAGCAGTACTTC.

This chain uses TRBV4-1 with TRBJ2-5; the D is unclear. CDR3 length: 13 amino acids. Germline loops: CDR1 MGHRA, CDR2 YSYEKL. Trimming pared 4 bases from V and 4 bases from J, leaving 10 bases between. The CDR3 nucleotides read TGCGCCAGCAGCCGACAAATGGGAGAGACCCAGTACTTC. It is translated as CASSRQMGETQYF.